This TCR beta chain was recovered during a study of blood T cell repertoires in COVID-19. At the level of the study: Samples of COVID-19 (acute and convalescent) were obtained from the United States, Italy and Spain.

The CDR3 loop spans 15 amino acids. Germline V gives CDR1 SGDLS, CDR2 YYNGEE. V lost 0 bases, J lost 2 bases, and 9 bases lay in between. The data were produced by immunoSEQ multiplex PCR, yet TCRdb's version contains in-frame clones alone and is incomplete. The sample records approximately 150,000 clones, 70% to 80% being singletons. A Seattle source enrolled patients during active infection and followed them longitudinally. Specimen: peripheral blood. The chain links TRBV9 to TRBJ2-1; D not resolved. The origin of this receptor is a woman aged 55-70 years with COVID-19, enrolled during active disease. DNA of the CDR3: TGTGCCAGCAGCGTAGAGGCGACAACCTACAATGAGCAGTTCTTC. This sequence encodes CASSVEATTYNEQFF.